The 3 T cell receptor beta chains below come from one sample, sequenced in a study of blood T cell repertoires in COVID-19. Clones were sequenced by immunoSEQ multiplex PCR, and TCRdb holds only the in-frame ones, with some missing. The repertoire has some 96,000 clones, around nine tenths of them found once; the top ten carry 10%. Material for sequencing was peripheral blood. The receptors come from a man aged 50-60 years with acute or convalescent COVID-19.

This chain links TRBV12-5 with TRBJ1-2, with 8 bases matching TRBD1. This CDR3 has 16 amino acids. After removal of 3 bases from V and 2 bases from J, the junction contained 8 bases not matched to a gene. In germline, CDR1 is LGHNT, CDR2 FRNRAP. In DNA, the CDR3 is TGTGCTAGTGGTTTTGATGGGACAGGACAAAACTATGGCTACACCTTC. Translation: CASGFDGTGQNYGYTF. Full variable domain (outside the CDR3, taken from reference TRBV12-5 and TRBJ1-2): DARVTQTPRHKVTEMGQEVTMRCQPILGHNTVFWYRQTMMQGLELLAYFRNRAPLDDSGMPKDRFSAEMPDATLATLKIQPSEPRDSAVYFCASGFDGTGQNYGYTFGSGTRLTVV.

The chain combines TRBV27 with TRBJ1-2; 7 positions agree with TRBD1. Germline-derived CDR1 and CDR2 are MNHEY and SMNVEV (reference sequence). Trimming at V came to 2 bases and at J to 8 bases, leaving 5 bases not matched to a gene. The CDR3 extends over 13 amino acids. The CDR3 nucleotides read TGTGCCAGCAGTTTAGCAGGGGGATTCGGCTACACCTTC. As protein: CASSLAGGFGYTF.

This clone was recorded a few times. This rearrangement joins TRBV6-4 to TRBJ2-3; 13 bases fit TRBD2. After removal of 5 bases from V and 4 bases from J, the junction contained 6 bases not matched to a gene. Germline CDR1 and CDR2: MRHNA and SNTAGT. This CDR3 spans 16 amino acids. This CDR3 is CASSRTSGSSSDTQYF. In DNA, the CDR3 is TGTGCCAGCAGTCGGACTAGCGGGAGTTCTTCAGATACGCAGTATTTT.